This TCR beta chain originates from a study of shared clonotypes between healthy human individuals (dated by TCRdb to the early 2020s). Regarding the research as a whole: The cohort included a few men and a couple of women between 18 and 49 years of age. Different laboratories and diverse techniques were used to prepare libraries and sequence TCR repertoires, to increase sequencing depth and limit assay-specific biases. Leukapheresis yielded between about 0.8 and 8.9 billion PBMCs per donor. Blood TCR repertoires of about five healthy adults were deeply sequenced to estimate repertoire size and the extent of clonotype sharing between individuals. For each donor, CD4 naive and CD4 memory were each run on three plates, CD8 naive on two plates, and CD8 memory on one plate.

Using the deep immunoSEQ assay, TCR CDR3 regions were amplified from genomic DNA by multiplex PCR. Genomic DNA extracted from each cell subset was distributed evenly over all wells of several immunoSEQ 96-well plates, and each plate served as one replicate. For sorted subsets, about 220 ng of genomic DNA, equivalent to around 29,000 T cell genomes, went into each replicate PCR. The purified libraries were quantified using a Qubit 3.0 fluorometer, sized with a Bioanalyzer 2100, and then quantified again using the KAPA Library Quantification kit. A separate single-read 150-cycle Illumina NextSeq 550 flow cell was used to sequence each immunoSEQ 96-well plate. As for the authors' bioinformatics: Because the immunoSEQ output held only junctional sequences and lacked quality scores, the filtering could not match the filtering applied to full-length reads. To assign V/J genes and CDR3, sequences were annotated against IMGT germline references using PyIR, a Python wrapper for IgBLAST v1.9. Reads were removed for weak V/J assignments (E-value above 1e-6), missing CDR3, stop codons, out-of-frame junctions, or ambiguous translated residues. V3J clonotypes were defined as sequences sharing the same inferred V gene, J gene, and CDR3 amino acid sequence. The percentage overlap between two repertoires was calculated by dividing the number of shared unique clonotypes by the size of the smaller repertoire. Three approaches were used to assess repertoire richness: RTK rarefaction, the Chao1 estimator, and Recon v2.1 estimates of unobserved clonotypes. Generation probabilities for all TCRbeta clonotypes obtained by the gDNA method from a handful of donors were computed using OLGA. The table comes from immuneACCESS by way of TCRdb, which keeps in-frame sequences with V and J called. Part of the clones is missing from these tables; in studies checked, under half for an unresolved V gene and the rest for unknown reasons. V, J and clone size were drawn from that table, and D and trimming were deduced from the DNA. The table for this sample lists about 2.3 million clones; roughly 92% of them were counted only once. The ten biggest clones cover about 0.41% of the sample.

The CDR3 runs 13 residues from the cysteine to the phenylalanine. Left in the record is the CDR3 DNA by itself, 39 bases read in frame from the first base. Per the germline V gene (reference sequence), MNHEY is the CDR1 and SMNVEV is the CDR2. V gives up 5 bases and J gives up 1 base, and the segment between their germline ends measures 9 bases. The donors were healthy, HIV-negative adults who had no recently reported acute infections or vaccinations. Every donor was a Caucasian adult living in Nashville, Tennessee, USA. CD4+ T cells were enriched through magnetic negative selection, after which naive cells were positively selected on CD45RA and the remaining negative fraction served as the memory subset. After blood collection by leukapheresis, PBMCs were isolated using Ficoll-Histopaque density gradient centrifugation and then cryopreserved in the vapor phase of liquid nitrogen. Analytical flow cytometry was used to check the purity and quantity of every magnetically sorted T cell population. From each sorted fraction, genomic DNA was isolated and quantified by UV absorbance on a Nanodrop 2000c.

Note on this clone: What this receptor recognizes is not known. No per-base quality is available; no much larger clone lies one base away.

What the authors observed across the whole study: Incomplete sequencing was indicated by rarefaction of sorted-subset datasets, despite the large sequencing depth. Estimated clonotype richness was generally larger for naive than for memory subsets. Sampling was limited to blood, and TCR repertoires in tissue likely differ from TCR repertoires in blood. Based on pairwise subsampling, the degree of clonotype sharing among donors was expected to be affected by sequencing depth. Clonotypes shared by all four sorted-subset donors showed higher generation probabilities than non-shared clonotypes. Because the study included a small number of donors, the genetic and exposure-history diversity represented was limited. Sharing across a few donors was observed for around 5% of naive CD4, about 4% of naive CD8, 2.3% of memory CD4, and approximately 0.41% of memory CD8 clonotypes.

The chain uses TRBV27 and TRBJ2-7; perhaps TRBD1 is the D gene, with 6 bases matching. Sequences were obtained from naive CD4+ T cells from PBMCs. The sample's cell subset or site label is to be understood as: CD45RA+ positively selected. This receptor was obtained from a young man in good health. Some clones in this sample may be carry-over from other donors' samples. The base sequence is TGTGCCAGCAGTCAGGGGTCTTCCTACGAGCAGTACTTC. Translation gives CASSQGSSYEQYF.